The 5 T cell receptor beta chains given below trace back to one sample, sequenced in a study of blood T cell repertoires in COVID-19. Using immunoSEQ multiplex PCR, the repertoire was profiled, and TCRdb retains in-frame clones only, with some absent. The table includes 250,000 to 300,000 clones, less than 85% detected once. Sequencing used peripheral blood. The receptor source for this set is a man aged 60 to 69 who had recovered from COVID-19.

V gene TRBV14 combines with J gene TRBJ2-7, with D hard to call. The germline V gene has CDR1 SGHDN and CDR2 FVKESK. Trimming cost V 4 bases and J 5 bases, with 21 bases left between them. CDR3 length: 16 residues. CDR3 DNA: TGTGCCAGCAGCCCTAGAGATCCGGTTCACGGTGACGAGCAGTACTTC. Amino acids: CASSPRDPVHGDEQYF.

The J gene is TRBJ1-2, the V gene TRBV19; unclear D gene. Trimming removed 5 bases at V and 4 bases at J, with 14 bases between. Per the germline V gene, CDR1 is LNHDA and CDR2 is SQIVND (reference sequence). The CDR3 runs to 14 residues. CDR3 protein: CASSALGSGYGYTF. The CDR3 DNA sequence: TGTGCCAGTAGTGCCCTTGGCTCGGGCTATGGCTACACCTTC.

The chain joins TRBV5-1 to TRBJ2-7; 8 nucleotides line up with TRBD2. The CDR3 spans 15 residues. Germline-derived CDR1 and CDR2 are SGHRS and YFSETQ. J lost 4 bases, V lost 0 bases, and 6 bases had no gene match. CDR3 residues: CASSLAGGPWYEQYF. CDR3 nucleotide sequence: TGCGCCAGCAGCTTGGCGGGGGGGCCTTGGTACGAGCAGTACTTC.

This sequence joins TRBV5-6 and TRBJ2-7; 11 bases are shared with TRBD2. Per germline, CDR1 SGHDT and CDR2 YYEEEE. This CDR3 spans 15 amino acids. After removal of 5 bases from V and 5 bases from J, the junction contained 9 bases not matched to a gene. This chain's CDR3 is CASRRDPSGRNEQYF. The CDR3 nucleotides read TGTGCCAGCAGACGGGACCCTAGCGGGAGGAACGAGCAGTACTTC.

The gene calls are TRBV19 and TRBJ2-1; TRBD1 is a possible D gene (6 bases). CDR3 length: 15 residues. V lost 7 bases and J 4 bases, leaving 17 bases between the germline ends. Germline V lookup: CDR1 LNHDA, CDR2 SQIVND (reference sequence). The CDR3: CASTPVGAAYNEQFF. CDR3 in DNA: TGTGCCAGTACCCCCGTGGGGGCAGCATACAATGAGCAGTTCTTC.